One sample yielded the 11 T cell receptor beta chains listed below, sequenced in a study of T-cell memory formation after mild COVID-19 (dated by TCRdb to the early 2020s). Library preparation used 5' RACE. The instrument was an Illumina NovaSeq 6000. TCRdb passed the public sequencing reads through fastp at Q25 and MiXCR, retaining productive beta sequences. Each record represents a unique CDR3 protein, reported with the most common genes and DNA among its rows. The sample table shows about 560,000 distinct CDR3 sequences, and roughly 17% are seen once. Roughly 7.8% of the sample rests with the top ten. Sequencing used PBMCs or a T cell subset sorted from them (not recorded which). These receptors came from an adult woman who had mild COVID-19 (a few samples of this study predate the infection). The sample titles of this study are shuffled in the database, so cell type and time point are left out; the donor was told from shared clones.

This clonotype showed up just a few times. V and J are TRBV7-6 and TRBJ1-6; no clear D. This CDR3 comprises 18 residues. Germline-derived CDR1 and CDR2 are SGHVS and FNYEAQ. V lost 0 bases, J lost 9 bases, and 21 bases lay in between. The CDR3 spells CASSLAHSLLQNGSPLHF. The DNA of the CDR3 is TGTGCCAGCAGCTTAGCGCATTCTCTTCTCCAAAACGGTTCACCCCTCCACTTT.

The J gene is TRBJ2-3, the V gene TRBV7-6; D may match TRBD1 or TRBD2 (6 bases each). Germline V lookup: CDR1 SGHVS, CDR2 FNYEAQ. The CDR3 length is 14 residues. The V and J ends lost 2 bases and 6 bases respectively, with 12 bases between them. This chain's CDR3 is CASSLIGGLDTQYF. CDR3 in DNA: TGTGCCAGCAGCTTAATTGGGGGGCTGGATACGCAGTATTTT. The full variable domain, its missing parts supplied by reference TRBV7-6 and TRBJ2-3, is GAGVSQSPRYKVTKRGQDVALRCDPISGHVSLYWYRQALGQGPEFLTYFNYEAQQDKSGLPNDRFSAERPEGSISTLTIQRTEQRDSAMYRCASSLIGGLDTQYFGPGTRLTVL.

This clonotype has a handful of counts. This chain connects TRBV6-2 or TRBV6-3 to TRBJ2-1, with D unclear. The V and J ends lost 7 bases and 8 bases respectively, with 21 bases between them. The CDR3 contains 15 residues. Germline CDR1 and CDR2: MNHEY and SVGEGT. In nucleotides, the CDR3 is TGTGCCAGCAACCCCTACGGCGGTGGGGTGGATGAGCAGTTCTTC. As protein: CASNPYGGGVDEQFF.

The CDR3 is CASSLSGGTGELFF. The CDR3 DNA is TGTGCCAGCAGCTTAAGTGGAGGCACCGGGGAGCTGTTTTTT. This chain uses TRBV7-9 with TRBJ2-2, with TRBD2 as a possible D gene (5 bases). CDR3 size: 14 residues. The germline V gene has CDR1 SEHNR and CDR2 FQNEAQ (reference sequence). V lost 2 bases, J lost 4 bases, and 8 bases lay in between.

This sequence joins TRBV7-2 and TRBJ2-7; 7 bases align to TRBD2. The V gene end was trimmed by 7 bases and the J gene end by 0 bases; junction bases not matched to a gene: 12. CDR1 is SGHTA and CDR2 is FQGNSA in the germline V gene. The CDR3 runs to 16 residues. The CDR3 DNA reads TGTGCCAGCATCAACCCGGGGGGACGGACCTCCTACGAGCAGTACTTC. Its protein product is CASINPGGRTSYEQYF.

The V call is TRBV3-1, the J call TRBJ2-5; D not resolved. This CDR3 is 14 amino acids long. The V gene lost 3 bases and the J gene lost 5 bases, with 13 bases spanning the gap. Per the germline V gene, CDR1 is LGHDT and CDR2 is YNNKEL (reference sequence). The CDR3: CASSHLSPTETQYF. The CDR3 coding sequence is TGTGCCAGCAGCCACCTTAGTCCGACCGAGACCCAGTACTTC.

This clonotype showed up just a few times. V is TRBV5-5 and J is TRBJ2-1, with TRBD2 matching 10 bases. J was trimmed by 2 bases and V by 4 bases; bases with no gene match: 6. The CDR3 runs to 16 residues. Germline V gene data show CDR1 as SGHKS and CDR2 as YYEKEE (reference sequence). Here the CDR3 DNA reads TGTGCCAGCAGCGCCCTAGCGGGAGCAGCCTACAATGAGCAGTTCTTC. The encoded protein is CASSALAGAAYNEQFF.

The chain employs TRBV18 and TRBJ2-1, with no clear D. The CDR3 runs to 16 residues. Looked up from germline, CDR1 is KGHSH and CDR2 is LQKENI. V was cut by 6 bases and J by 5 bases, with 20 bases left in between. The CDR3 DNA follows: TGTGCCAGCTCCCCCTCGTCCGGTCTTGGGAACAATGAGCAGTTCTTC. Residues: CASSPSSGLGNNEQFF. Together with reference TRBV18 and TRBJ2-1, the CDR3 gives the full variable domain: NAGVMQNPRHLVRRRGQEARLRCSPMKGHSHVYWYRQLPEEGLKFMVYLQKENIIDESGMPKERFSAEFPKEGPSILRIQQVVRGDSAAYFCASSPSSGLGNNEQFFGPGTRLTVL.

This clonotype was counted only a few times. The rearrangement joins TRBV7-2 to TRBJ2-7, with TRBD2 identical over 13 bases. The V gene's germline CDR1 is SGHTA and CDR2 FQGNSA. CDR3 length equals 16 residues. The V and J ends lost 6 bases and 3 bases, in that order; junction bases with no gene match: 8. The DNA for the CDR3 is TGTGCCAGCAGGCGGACTAGCGGGAGATCTCTCTACGAGCAGTACTTC. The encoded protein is CASRRTSGRSLYEQYF.

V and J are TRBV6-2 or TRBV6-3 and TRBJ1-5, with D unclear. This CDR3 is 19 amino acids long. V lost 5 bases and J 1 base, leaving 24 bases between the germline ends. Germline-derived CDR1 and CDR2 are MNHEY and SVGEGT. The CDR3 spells CASSLDSTRAVWSNQPQHF. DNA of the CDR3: TGTGCCAGCAGTCTAGACTCCACTCGAGCCGTATGGAGCAATCAGCCCCAGCATTTT.

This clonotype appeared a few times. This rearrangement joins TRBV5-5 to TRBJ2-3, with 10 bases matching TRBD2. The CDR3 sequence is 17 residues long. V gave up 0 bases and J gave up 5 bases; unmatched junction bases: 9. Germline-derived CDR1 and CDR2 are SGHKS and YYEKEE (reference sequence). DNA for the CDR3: TGTGCCAGCAGCTTGGATGCAGCGGGGGGGCGGGTAGATACGCAGTATTTT. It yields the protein CASSLDAAGGRVDTQYF.